This paragraph reports one T cell receptor beta chain. This sample is part of a study of glioma-infiltrating T cells after dendritic cell vaccination. Study context: Patients received autologous tumor lysate-pulsed dendritic cell vaccination between 2003 and 2012.

The time point here: after dendritic cell vaccination, including at tumor progression/relapse. Input was approximately 2.2 ug genomic DNA, or all available if less. Profiled with immunoSEQ multiplex PCR; TCRdb holds only in-frame clones, not every one. The top ten clones hold 9.5% to 13% of a sample with roughly 60,000 clones, 86% of them seen once. Germline V CDR1 and CDR2: SGHDT, YYEEEE. The V gene lost 1 base and the J gene lost 0 bases, with 8 bases spanning the gap. The CDR3 loop spans 15 amino acids. Sequencing used blood, obtained after dendritic cell vaccination. The rearrangement links TRBV5-6 to TRBJ1-5, with D unclear. The sequence came from a human donor with glioblastoma. DNA for the CDR3: TGTGCCAGCAGCTTGTGGGAGTATAGCAATCAGCCCCAGCATTTT. Translating gives CASSLWEYSNQPQHF.